A single sample is the source of the 12 T cell receptor beta chains below, sequenced in a study of read filtering for tumor transcriptome and immune sequencing. The library was built from approximately 400 ng RNA with molecular barcoded adaptors for alpha/delta and beta/gamma chains. TCRdb re-derived calls from the reads in MiXCR, one entry per CDR3 protein. The table shows tens of thousands of distinct CDR3 sequences, with about an eighth occurring only once. Sequencing was performed on a population of CD138-negative cells sorted from bone marrow. Receptors originate from a donor at least 40 years old with multiple myeloma.

By frequency in the sample, this clonotype is medium-sized. The genes are TRBV29-1 and TRBJ2-1, with 7 nucleotides matching TRBD1. The germline gives CDR1 SQVTM, CDR2 ANQGSEA. The junction had 7 bases not matched to a gene; V was cut back by 1 base and J by 4 bases. The CDR3 contains 15 residues. DNA for the CDR3: TGCAGCGTTGAAGGCCGGGACAGAATATACAATGAGCAGTTCTTC. Amino acid sequence: CSVEGRDRIYNEQFF.

This clonotype was seen at least ten times. The genes are TRBV11-2 and TRBJ1-4, with unresolved D. The V end was cut by 1 base, the J end by 2 bases, with 8 bases between. The CDR3 runs to 15 residues. The germline V gene encodes CDR1 SGHAT and CDR2 FQNNGV. CDR3 DNA sequence: TGTGCCAGCAGCTTAGTTGGAGGGACTAATGAAAAACTGTTTTTT. This gives the protein CASSLVGGTNEKLFF.

This clonotype has a handful of counts. Possible read error: a much larger clone is one base away. The chain couples TRBV20-1 to TRBJ1-1, with 10 bases fitting TRBD1. CDR1 and CDR2 from the germline V gene are DFQATT and SNEGSKA (reference sequence). This CDR3 contains 15 residues. The CDR3 DNA is TGCGGTGCTGTTCCGGGACAGGGGATTCCCACTGAAGCTTTCTTT. It codes for CGAVPGQGIPTEAFF.

V gene TRBV25-1 combines with J gene TRBJ2-5; TRBD1 aligns across 8 bases. Germline-derived CDR1 and CDR2 are MGHDK and SYGVNS. With V trimmed by 2 bases and J by 5 bases, 1 base remained unmatched. The CDR3 contains 13 residues. CDR3 loop: CASSEQGAETQYF. The CDR3 DNA reads TGTGCCAGCAGTGAACAGGGGGCGGAGACCCAGTACTTC.

In the case of this clonotype: A much larger clone differs by one base, so this may be a read error. The rearrangement links TRBV21-1 to TRBJ2-7. TRBV21-1 is deemed a pseudogene. The CDR3 length is 11 residues. In DNA, the CDR3 is TGTGCCAGCGGAAGCCCCTACGAGCAGTACTTC. Residues: CASGSPYEQYF.

This clonotype was observed many times. The V gene is TRBV6-2 or TRBV6-3, the J gene TRBJ2-7, with 8 bases lining up with TRBD1. The CDR3 sequence is 16 residues long. The V segment lost 6 bases and the J segment 4 bases; nucleotides outside the gene matches: 14. Germline CDR1 MNHEY, CDR2 SVGEGT. The CDR3 DNA reads TGTGCCAGCAGAACTAGTGGACAGGGCAAGGGGTACGAGCAGTACTTC. Protein product: CASRTSGQGKGYEQYF.

This clonotype was counted at least ten times. The chain uses TRBV7-6 and TRBJ2-7; 7 nucleotides align to TRBD2. J lost 9 bases, V lost 4 bases, and 12 bases had no gene match. Per germline, CDR1 SGHVS and CDR2 FNYEAQ. The CDR3 is 14 amino acids. CDR3 sequence reads: CASSSGGGWWRQYF. The CDR3 DNA follows: TGTGCCAGCAGCTCCGGCGGGGGATGGTGGCGGCAGTACTTC.

This clonotype was picked up many times. Relative to the germline gene, one junction end is altered; a read error may explain this. The gene calls are TRBV5-1 and TRBJ2-1; 9 bases fit TRBD2. This CDR3 is 13 amino acids long. Germline CDR1 is SGHRS and CDR2 is YFSETQ. Here the CDR3 reads CASSPNPSGNVLF. Here the CDR3 DNA reads TGCGCCAGCAGCCCGAACCCTAGCGGGAATGTGCTCTTC. Looking up the rest from reference TRBV5-1 and TRBJ2-1 gives the full variable domain: KAGVTQTPRYLIKTRGQQVTLSCSPISGHRSVSWYQQTPGQGLQFLFEYFSETQRNKGNFPGRFSGRQFSNSRSEMNVSTLELGDSALYLCASSPNPSGNVLFGPGTRLTVL.

This clonotype was observed a handful of times. V is TRBV11-2 and J is TRBJ2-1; no clear D. In germline, CDR1 is SGHAT, CDR2 FQNNGV. This CDR3 has 12 amino acids. Trimming removed 0 bases from V and 10 bases from J, with 7 bases in between. The DNA of the CDR3 is TGTGCCAGCAGCTTAGAGGGTTACGAGCAGTTCTTC. Protein product: CASSLEGYEQFF.

In regard to this clonotype: One base away lies a much larger clone, so this may be a sequencing read error. This sequence joins TRBV4-1 and TRBJ2-3, with 7 bases aligning to TRBD1. CDR3 length: 15 amino acids. Germline loops: CDR1 MGHRA, CDR2 YSYEKL. Here the CDR3 reads CACSRDRARVDTQYF. CDR3 coding DNA: TGCGCCTGCAGCCGCGACAGGGCTCGGGTGGATACGCAGTATTTT.

At least ten counts were recorded for this clonotype. This sequence joins TRBV24-1 and TRBJ2-1, with TRBD1 as a possible D gene (6 bases). Germline lookup yields CDR1 KGHDR and CDR2 SFDVKD. The CDR3 totals 13 residues. The V gene lost 9 bases and the J gene lost 4 bases, with 12 bases spanning the gap. The CDR3 DNA reads TGTGCCACCGCGGACAGAGAATACAATGAGCAGTTCTTC. This codes for CATADREYNEQFF.

This clonotype was seen many times. The chain uses TRBV4-3 and TRBJ2-1; D ambiguous. V lost 0 bases to trimming and J lost 8 bases, with 14 bases between them. Germline loops: CDR1 LGHNA, CDR2 YSLEER. The CDR3 runs 15 residues. This chain's CDR3 is CASSQDLSPRDEQFF. CDR3 in DNA: TGCGCCAGCAGCCAAGATCTTAGCCCCCGAGATGAGCAGTTCTTC.